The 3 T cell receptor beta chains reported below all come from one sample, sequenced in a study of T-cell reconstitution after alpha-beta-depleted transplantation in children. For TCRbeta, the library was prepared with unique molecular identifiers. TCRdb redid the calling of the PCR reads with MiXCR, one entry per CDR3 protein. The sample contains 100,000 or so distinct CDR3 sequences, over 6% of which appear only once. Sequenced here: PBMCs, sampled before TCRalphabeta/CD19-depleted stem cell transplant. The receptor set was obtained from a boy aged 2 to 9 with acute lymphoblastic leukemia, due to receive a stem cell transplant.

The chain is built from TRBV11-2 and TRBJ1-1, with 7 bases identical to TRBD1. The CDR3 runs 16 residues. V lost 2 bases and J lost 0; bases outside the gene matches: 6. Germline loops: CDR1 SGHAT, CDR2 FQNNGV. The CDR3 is CASSLPRDSMNTEAFF. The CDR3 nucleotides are TGTGCCAGCAGCTTACCTCGGGACAGCATGAACACTGAAGCTTTCTTT.

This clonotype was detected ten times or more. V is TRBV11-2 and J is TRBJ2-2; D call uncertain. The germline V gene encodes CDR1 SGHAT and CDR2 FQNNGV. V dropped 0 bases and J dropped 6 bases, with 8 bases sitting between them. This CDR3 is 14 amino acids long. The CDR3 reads CASSLERVAGELFF. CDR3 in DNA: TGTGCCAGCAGCTTAGAAAGGGTCGCCGGGGAGCTGTTTTTT.

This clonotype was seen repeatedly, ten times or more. Here the CDR3 reads CASSLSGGGGYEQYF. CDR3 nucleotides: TGTGCCAGCAGTTTATCTGGGGGGGGAGGCTACGAGCAGTACTTC. The chain has TRBV27 and TRBJ2-7, with TRBD2 matching 7 bases. V was clipped by 0 bases and J by 3 bases; unmatched bases: 5. The CDR3 sequence is 15 residues long. Germline CDR1 and CDR2: MNHEY and SMNVEV (reference sequence).